One T cell receptor (beta chain) is described in this entry. Looked up from germline, CDR1 is KGHSH and CDR2 is LQKENI. The CDR3 is 16 amino acids. The ends lost 4 bases at V and 4 bases at J; junction bases unmatched: 8. Authors' processing steps: By means of reference gene primer amplification, nucleated cell counts were estimated. Some clones are missing from TCRdb's copy, which holds only in-frame ones; the method was immunoSEQ multiplex PCR. V and J calls and clone size come straight from that table; D and trimming were deduced from the DNA. The sample comprises around 29,000 clones, approximately 85% of which are singletons, and around 30% rests with the top ten. This sample was taken from a study of blood T cell repertoires in COVID-19. About the study: Acute and convalescent COVID-19 samples came from the United States, Italy and Spain. PBMCs, B-cell-depleted T cells, or T cells provided the cDNA or gDNA that made up the material.

One Seattle source followed patients from active infection through their disease course. The chain has TRBV18 and TRBJ2-1; TRBD1 aligns across 9 bases. This receptor was identified in a woman older than 75 with COVID-19, enrolled during active disease. Sequencing was performed on peripheral blood. CDR3 sequence (DNA): TGTGCCAGCTCACAACAGGGGGCGCTGGGTTACAATGAGCAGTTCTTC. Protein product: CASSQQGALGYNEQFF.